A single T cell receptor (beta chain) is shown here with its context. The data were obtained in a study of T-cell reconstitution after alpha-beta-depleted transplantation in children. This sample's TCRbeta library carried unique molecular identifier barcodes. TCRdb re-analysed the PCR reads in MiXCR, keeping a single row per CDR3 protein. The sample lists about 410,000 distinct CDR3 sequences, roughly 22% seen once, with 3.5% to 4% in the top ten. The germline gives CDR1 MGHDK, CDR2 SYGVNS. V gave up 3 bases and J gave up 8 bases, with 13 bases separating them. The length of the CDR3 is 14 residues. This chain connects TRBV25-1 to TRBJ1-4; a possible D gene is TRBD1 (6 bases). The TCR sequence derives from a human donor who donated a stem cell graft to a child with acute myeloid leukemia. Sequenced material: PBMCs from the stem cell graft donor, taken from the stem cell graft. CDR3: CASSDPRGGEKLFF. As DNA, the CDR3 is TGTGCCAGCAGTGACCCCAGGGGAGGGGAAAAACTGTTTTTT.